The clone carrying this TCR beta chain was seen only a few times. This CDR3 contains 16 residues. Germline V gene lookup returns CDR1 MGHRA and CDR2 YSYEKL. The V gene lost 0 bases and the J gene lost 7 bases, with 15 bases spanning the gap. This sample stems from a study of blood T cell repertoires in COVID-19. In the study overall: The origin of the acute and convalescent COVID-19 samples was the United States, Italy and Spain. Sample material is recorded as cDNA or gDNA derived from T cells, B-cell-depleted T cells, or PBMCs.

Original handling: Cell counts per sample came from amplifying reference gene primers. TCRdb's table, derived via immunoSEQ multiplex PCR, lists solely in-frame clones and lacks some. V, J and clone size are taken as reported in that table, and D and trimming were inferred from the DNA itself. The top ten hold 15% to 20% of the sample, which has over 60,000 clones, less than 85% seen once. The material sequenced was peripheral blood. The chain is built from TRBV4-1 and TRBJ2-2, with D possibly being TRBD1 (6 bases). The receptor was derived from an elderly man with active COVID-19. CDR3 amino acids: CASSQEGQGGGGELFF. The CDR3 DNA follows: TGCGCCAGCAGCCAAGAGGGACAAGGAGGTGGCGGGGAGCTGTTTTTT.